Below are 9 T cell receptor beta chains sequenced from a single sample in a study of cytomegalovirus exposure and HLA in healthy donors. 13 Jbeta primers and 60 Vbeta primers were used for the PCR. Assay: immunoSEQ multiplex PCR; the TCRdb copy retains only in-frame clones and omits some. There are about 98,000 clones in the sample; about 76% occur only once, and more than 7% lies in the top ten. Sequenced sample: PBMCs. These receptor sequences come from a human donor in good health.

This rearrangement joins TRBV19 to TRBJ1-2; TRBD1 agrees at 10 bases. Germline CDR1 reads LNHDA; CDR2 reads SQIVND (reference sequence). Unmatched junction bases numbered 7, after V lost 4 bases and J lost 5 bases. The CDR3 consists of 15 residues. The CDR3 region is CASSNTGTGAYGYTF. The CDR3 bases are TGTGCCAGTAGTAACACCGGGACAGGGGCTTATGGCTACACCTTC.

J is TRBJ2-7 and V is TRBV19, with a tentative D call TRBD1 (6 bases). The germline CDR1 and CDR2 sequences are LNHDA and SQIVND (reference sequence). V was pared by 3 bases and J by 6 bases, with 18 bases between. This CDR3 has 15 amino acids. The CDR3, as DNA: TGTGCCAGTAGTATGTCCAGGGGAACAGGGATCGAGCAGTACTTC. Translation gives CASSMSRGTGIEQYF. Supplemented by reference TRBV19 and TRBJ2-7, the full variable domain reads DGGITQSPKYLFRKEGQNVTLSCEQNLNHDAMYWYRQDPGQGLRLIYYSQIVNDFQKGDIAEGYSVSREKKESFPLTVTSAQKNPTAFYLCASSMSRGTGIEQYFGPGTRLTVT.

This clone was recorded once. This sequence joins TRBV20-1 and TRBJ1-1; D ambiguous. Germline CDR1 reads DFQATT; CDR2 reads SNEGSKA (reference sequence). Trimming left V 5 bases short and J 9 bases short, with 10 bases between. There are 10 residues in the CDR3. In DNA, the CDR3 is TGCAGTGCTGTCGATGGCAAAGCTTTCTTT. This translates into CSAVDGKAFF.

This chain connects TRBV7-2 to TRBJ2-1; D is possibly TRBD1 (6 bases). The CDR3 consists of 12 residues. V was trimmed by 5 bases and J by 7 bases, leaving 9 bases between them. Germline V gene sequence: CDR1 SGHTA, CDR2 FQGNSA. CDR3 in amino acids: CASSRTENEQFF. In nucleotides, the CDR3 is TGTGCCAGCAGCAGGACAGAGAATGAGCAGTTCTTC.

The chain combines TRBV2 with TRBJ1-5, with D uncertain. Trimming removed 4 bases from V and 3 bases from J, with 16 bases in between. The V gene's germline CDR1 is SNHLY and CDR2 FYNNEI. There are 16 residues in the CDR3. The DNA of the CDR3 is TGTGCCAGCAGTGGACGAGGGCAGGCACCCAATCAGCCCCAGCATTTT. Translation gives CASSGRGQAPNQPQHF.

This chain's CDR3 is CASTLGGSDTQYF. The CDR3 nucleotides are TGCGCCAGCACCCTAGGGGGCTCAGATACGCAGTATTTT. The rearrangement uses TRBV5-1 and TRBJ2-3; 7 nucleotides align to TRBD1. Germline V gene lookup returns CDR1 SGHRS and CDR2 YFSETQ. CDR3 length: 13 residues. After removal of 6 bases from V and 4 bases from J, the junction contained 5 bases not matched to a gene.

The chain employs TRBV7-2 and TRBJ1-2; no clear D gene. Trimming shortened V by 1 base and J by 5 bases, and 8 bases separated the two germline ends. Germline CDR1 is SGHTA and CDR2 is FQGNSA. The CDR3 contains 13 residues. CDR3: CASSLVGSYGYTF. The CDR3 bases are TGTGCCAGCAGCTTAGTTGGGAGTTATGGCTACACCTTC.

The chain links TRBV6-5 to TRBJ1-2; the D gene is possibly TRBD1 (5 bases). The V gene lost 8 bases and the J gene lost 7 bases, with 17 bases spanning the gap. There are 13 residues in the CDR3. The V gene's germline CDR1 is MNHEY and CDR2 SVGAGI. The CDR3 protein is CASFRTSGRGYTF. CDR3 sequence (DNA): TGTGCCAGCTTCCGGACATCAGGACGTGGCTACACCTTC.

The V gene is TRBV15, the J gene TRBJ2-3; 8 positions agree with TRBD1. The CDR3 runs 17 residues. Trimming at V came to 1 base and at J to 3 bases, leaving 9 bases not matched to a gene. CDR1 and CDR2 from the germline V gene are LNHNV and YYDKDF (reference sequence). The CDR3 region is CATSRAPPGQGTDTQYF. CDR3 DNA: TGTGCCACCAGCAGAGCCCCCCCCGGACAGGGAACAGATACGCAGTATTTT.